The T cell receptor (beta chain) under discussion was sequenced for a study of identical twins. TCRdb reanalysed the 5' RACE reads using MiXCR and keeps one entry per CDR3 protein. The data show 450,000 to 650,000 distinct CDR3 sequences, more than 9% seen once. This clonotype was observed at least ten times. The antigen remains unidentified. Study-level results: High-abundance cord blood beta clonotypes had fewer insertions; memory repertoires showed none. Beta out-of-frame sequences showed weaker excess sharing between twins.

The V end lost 0 bases, the J end lost 1 base, and 10 bases lay between the germline ends. The germline gives CDR1 SGHRS, CDR2 YFSETQ. CDR3 length: 15 residues. The sample also formed part of further work on yellow fever vaccine responses in identical twins.

Sample: PBMCs. The chain carries TRBV5-1 and TRBJ1-1; no clear D gene. The sequence derives from a young woman in good health. Here the CDR3 DNA reads TGCGCCAGCAGCTTGGGCCGAACCGGGAACACTGAAGCTTTCTTT. Translated, it gives CASSLGRTGNTEAFF.